This TCR beta chain was identified during a study of long-term antiretroviral therapy in people with HIV. Survey level was the resolution at which the v3.0 immunoSEQ assay ran. TCRdb's copy holds only in-frame clones and misses some; the assay was immunoSEQ multiplex PCR. The sample includes 25,000 to 30,000 clones, around 90% of them seen just once. This clonotype was obtained from a woman aged 18-29 years with HIV. Here the sequenced sample was unsorted PBMCs, taken 1.8 years after starting antiretroviral therapy.

The CDR3 region is CASSYSRAGSNEQFF. DNA of the CDR3: TGTGCCAGCAGTTACTCTAGGGCGGGATCCAATGAGCAGTTCTTC. The chain is built from TRBV6-6 and TRBJ2-1, with D perhaps matching TRBD2 (6 bases). Looked up from germline, CDR1 is MNHNY and CDR2 is SVGAGI (reference sequence). Trimming cost V 0 bases and J 6 bases, with 12 bases left between them. CDR3 length: 15 residues.